The present entry profiles one T cell receptor beta chain with its context. This sample is part of a study of blood T cell repertoires in COVID-19. Study-level information: Nucleic acid was either cDNA or gDNA, and it came from T cells, B-cell-depleted T cells, or PBMCs.

In germline, CDR1 is GTSNPN, CDR2 SVGIG (reference sequence). The CDR3 consists of 15 residues. After removal of 4 bases from V and 2 bases from J, the junction contained 9 bases not matched to a gene. Clones were sequenced by immunoSEQ multiplex PCR, and TCRdb holds only the in-frame ones, with some missing. The data contain 35,000 to 45,000 clones, approximately 92% of them singletons. Sample: peripheral blood. The origin of this receptor is a woman of 80 years or more with acute or convalescent COVID-19. The chain joins TRBV30 to TRBJ2-5; 8 bases align to TRBD2. The CDR3 DNA follows: TGTGCCTGGACCAAAGGACTAGCCAGGCAAGAGACCCAGTACTTC. Translated: CAWTKGLARQETQYF.